Listed below are T cell receptor beta chains from one sample, sequenced in a study of T-cell memory formation after mild COVID-19. Using its own MiXCR run on the 5' RACE reads, TCRdb lists one record per CDR3 protein. The sample includes roughly 580,000 distinct CDR3 sequences, more than 15% seen only once; the top ten take about 12%. What was sequenced was PBMCs or a T cell subset sorted from them (not recorded which). All receptors come from an adult woman who had mild COVID-19 (a few samples of this study predate the infection). Cell type and time point are not known. CDR3s include the opening cysteine and the closing phenylalanine or tryptophan. The D gene is left open where the match is weak. Some rows mark clone size as missing; the rest say once, few, many or name a class of expanded clone.

J,length,V,size,D,CDR3,DNA
TRBJ1-2,13,TRBV10-3,-,-,CAISDGARDGYTF,TGTGCCATCAGTGATGGGGCGAGGGATGGCTACACCTTC
TRBJ2-3,17,TRBV7-6,few,TRBD2,CASSYLYAGDRTDTQYF,TGTGCCAGCAGCTACCTGTACGCGGGGGACCGCACAGATACGCAGTATTTT
TRBJ2-5,13,TRBV20-1,many,TRBD1,CSTHRTGKETQYF,TGCAGTACCCACCGGACAGGGAAAGAGACCCAGTACTTC
TRBJ2-5,14,TRBV7-9,few,-,CASSSYWGGETQYF,TGTGCCAGCAGCTCGTATTGGGGAGGAGAGACCCAGTACTTC
TRBJ2-3,16,TRBV10-3,-,TRBD2,CAISESPGLAGDTQYF,TGTGCCATCAGTGAGTCCCCGGGACTAGCGGGAGATACGCAGTATTTT
TRBJ1-1,15,TRBV25-1,few,TRBD1,CASSDTWTGNTEAFF,TGTGCCAGCAGTGACACCTGGACAGGGAACACTGAAGCTTTCTTT
TRBJ2-2,15,TRBV29-1,-,TRBD1,CSVEGQGTNTGELFF,TGCAGCGTTGAGGGACAGGGCACGAACACCGGGGAGCTGTTTTTT
TRBJ2-3,15,TRBV5-1,-,-,CASSLAGVSPDTQYF,TGCGCCAGCAGCTTGGCCGGGGTGAGCCCAGATACGCAGTATTTT
TRBJ1-4,18,TRBV12-3/TRBV12-4,many,TRBD1,CASSLDRGRPGTNEKLFF,TGTGCCAGCAGTTTGGACAGGGGGCGGCCGGGGACTAATGAAAAACTGTTTTTT
TRBJ1-2,13,TRBV2,-,-,CASSAGASYGYTF,TGTGCCAGCAGTGCAGGGGCGAGCTATGGCTACACCTTC
TRBJ2-5,11,TRBV12-3/TRBV12-4,few,-,CATRQLETQYF,TGTGCCACCCGACAGTTAGAGACCCAGTACTTC
TRBJ2-2,14,TRBV7-9,few,-,CASSQGTHTGELFF,TGTGCCAGCAGCCAAGGGACGCACACCGGGGAGCTGTTTTTT
TRBJ2-5,16,TRBV4-2,few,TRBD1,CASSGRDRGLGETQYF,TGTGCCAGCAGCGGGAGGGACAGGGGATTGGGAGAGACCCAGTACTTC
TRBJ2-7,12,TRBV12-3/TRBV12-4,-,-,CASSVRDYEQYF,TGTGCCAGCAGTGTAAGAGACTACGAGCAGTACTTC
TRBJ2-1,13,TRBV18,few,-,CASSLTLGMRQFF,TGTGCCAGCTCTCTTACCCTGGGAATGAGGCAGTTCTTC
TRBJ1-5,13,TRBV5-6,few,-,CASSLSDNQPQHF,TGTGCCAGCAGCTTGTCAGACAATCAGCCCCAGCATTTT
TRBJ2-7,15,TRBV6-1,few,TRBD2,CASSGGLARDYEQYF,TGTGCCAGCAGTGGCGGACTAGCGAGAGATTACGAGCAGTACTTC
TRBJ2-7,15,TRBV6-2/TRBV6-3,-,TRBD2,CASSYLSGSRGEQYF,TGTGCCAGCAGTTACCTGAGCGGGAGTAGAGGCGAGCAGTACTTC
TRBJ1-1,14,TRBV7-2,few,-,CASSPSRAGTEAFF,TGTGCCAGCAGTCCTAGTAGGGCGGGCACTGAAGCTTTCTTT
TRBJ1-5,15,TRBV19,few,TRBD1,CASSIAGTGNQPQHF,TGTGCCAGTAGTATAGCGGGGACAGGCAATCAGCCCCAGCATTTT
TRBJ2-1,15,TRBV5-1,few,TRBD1,CASSSGTGTKHEQFF,TGCGCCAGCAGCTCCGGGACAGGGACTAAGCATGAGCAGTTCTTC
TRBJ2-1,15,TRBV12-3/TRBV12-4,many,TRBD1,CASSPADRGPNEQFF,TGTGCCAGCAGTCCCGCGGACAGGGGGCCAAATGAGCAGTTCTTC
TRBJ2-3,15,TRBV20-1,-,-,CSASHSIVITDTQYF,TGCAGTGCTAGTCACTCGATCGTAATCACAGATACGCAGTATTTT
TRBJ1-5,16,TRBV7-8,-,-,CASSLATRGGNQPQHF,TGTGCCAGCAGCTTAGCTACTAGGGGGGGGAATCAGCCCCAGCATTTT
TRBJ2-3,15,TRBV20-1,few,TRBD2,CSARKGLAGVDTQYF,TGCAGTGCTAGAAAGGGACTAGCGGGAGTAGATACGCAGTATTTT
TRBJ2-7,17,TRBV7-2,few,TRBD2,CASSLGGSGSPIYEQYF,TGTGCCAGCAGCTTAGGGGGTAGCGGGAGTCCGATATACGAGCAGTACTTC
TRBJ2-1,15,TRBV10-3,few,TRBD1,CAISDPGQGSDEQFF,TGTGCCATCAGTGACCCGGGACAGGGGAGTGACGAGCAGTTCTTC
TRBJ1-6,13,TRBV29-1,few,-,CSVTTGSNSPLHF,TGCAGCGTGACGACAGGTTCTAATTCACCCCTCCACTTT
TRBJ2-7,17,TRBV7-2,few,TRBD2,CASSLEVMAGGSHEQYF,TGTGCCAGCAGCTTAGAAGTGATGGCGGGAGGGTCCCACGAGCAGTACTTC
TRBJ2-7,13,TRBV11-3,-,-,CASSHQQGYEQYF,TGTGCCAGCAGCCATCAACAGGGCTACGAGCAGTACTTC
TRBJ2-2,16,TRBV11-3,-,TRBD2,CASSLDGRTNTGELFF,TGTGCCAGCAGCTTAGACGGGAGGACGAACACCGGGGAGCTGTTTTTT
TRBJ1-2,13,TRBV5-6,few,TRBD1,CASSLGQVGGYTF,TGTGCCAGCAGCCTGGGACAGGTGGGAGGCTACACCTTC
TRBJ2-7,16,TRBV7-9,few,-,CASSLEGGVGTYEQYF,TGTGCCAGCAGCTTAGAGGGGGGTGTTGGTACCTACGAGCAGTACTTC
TRBJ2-3,16,TRBV12-3/TRBV12-4,-,TRBD2,CASSFAGVPSTDTQYF,TGTGCCAGCAGTTTCGCGGGGGTTCCTAGCACAGATACGCAGTATTTT
TRBJ2-2,12,TRBV5-5,-,TRBD1,CASSSGGWELFF,TGTGCCAGCAGCTCAGGGGGATGGGAGCTGTTTTTT
TRBJ2-7,11,TRBV12-3/TRBV12-4,-,TRBD2,CASTMGGPQYF,TGTGCCAGCACAATGGGAGGGCCGCAGTACTTC
TRBJ2-1,15,TRBV5-1,few,-,CASSLYGTLGNEQFF,TGCGCCAGCAGCTTGTACGGGACCCTGGGGAATGAGCAGTTCTTC
TRBJ2-7,13,TRBV24-1,-,-,CATSDGQTYEQYF,TGTGCCACCAGTGATGGACAGACCTACGAGCAGTACTTC
TRBJ1-2,11,TRBV24-1,-,-,CAAGSTGGYTF,TGTGCCGCCGGGAGCACTGGTGGCTACACCTTC
TRBJ2-5,16,TRBV7-6,-,-,CASSLDGGLTQETQYF,TGTGCCAGCAGCTTGGACGGGGGACTCACCCAAGAGACCCAGTACTTC
TRBJ2-7,14,TRBV7-6,many,-,CASSLEVTSYEQYF,TGTGCCAGCAGCTTAGAAGTCACCTCCTACGAGCAGTACTTC
TRBJ2-3,13,TRBV9,few,-,CASSDSIRDTQYF,TGTGCCAGCAGCGACTCGATTAGAGATACGCAGTATTTT
TRBJ2-3,15,TRBV24-1,few,-,CATKKSGSPADTQYF,TGTGCCACCAAGAAGTCAGGGAGTCCCGCAGATACGCAGTATTTT
TRBJ2-2,16,TRBV5-8,few,TRBD1,CASSLWDRGRTGELFF,TGTGCCAGCAGCTTATGGGACAGGGGGCGCACCGGGGAGCTGTTTTTT
TRBJ2-5,15,TRBV12-3/TRBV12-4,few,TRBD2,CASSSGGASGETQYF,TGTGCCAGCAGTAGCGGGGGGGCCTCGGGAGAGACCCAGTACTTC
TRBJ2-7,16,TRBV5-5,-,-,CASSSSRDYTTHEQYF,TGTGCCAGCAGCTCGTCCCGGGATTACACGACGCACGAGCAGTACTTC
TRBJ2-6,15,TRBV5-4,few,-,CASSLGRTGANVLTF,TGTGCCAGCAGCTTGGGCAGAACTGGGGCCAACGTCCTGACTTTC
TRBJ1-2,13,TRBV19,few,-,CASSKVGTYQYTF,TGTGCCAGTAGTAAGGTCGGGACCTATCAATACACCTTC
TRBJ2-1,14,TRBV5-1,few,-,CASSDGDATNEQFF,TGCGCCAGCAGCGACGGGGACGCGACCAATGAGCAGTTCTTC
TRBJ2-1,14,TRBV5-6,-,-,CASSLRVRVNEQFF,TGTGCCAGCAGCTTGCGGGTCCGGGTCAATGAGCAGTTCTTC
TRBJ2-5,11,TRBV25-1,-,-,CATLRGLAQYF,TGTGCCACCCTCCGGGGTCTTGCCCAGTACTTC